This T cell receptor beta chain was observed in a study of blood T cells in healthy people across ages. Germline V gene sequence: CDR1 DFQATT, CDR2 SNEGSKA (reference sequence). This CDR3 is 14 amino acids long. With V trimmed by 3 bases and J by 3 bases, 2 bases remained unmatched. A second PCR, run for roughly 6 to 11 cycles, used a sample-barcoded 5' primer plus a J-beta primer mix. TCRdb recomputed calls from the 5' RACE reads with MiXCR, one row per CDR3 protein. Here the sample spans 500,000 to 700,000 distinct CDR3 sequences, approximately 30% being singletons. This TCR derives from a woman over 75 in good health. The V gene is TRBV20-1, the J gene TRBJ2-3; 11 bases align to TRBD2. The sample taken for sequencing was blood. CDR3 region: CSASPSGRTDTQYF. The CDR3 DNA reads TGCAGTGCTAGTCCTAGCGGGAGGACAGATACGCAGTATTTT.